The source of this T cell receptor (beta chain) is a study of shared clonotypes between healthy human individuals (dated by TCRdb to about 2020). Looking at the study overall: Three men and two women, aged 18 to 49 years, made up the cohort. For each donor, CD4 naive and CD4 memory were each run on three plates, CD8 naive on two plates, and CD8 memory on one plate. Blood TCR repertoires of roughly five healthy adults were deeply sequenced to estimate repertoire size and the extent of clonotype sharing between individuals. Different laboratories and diverse techniques were used to prepare libraries and sequence TCR repertoires, to increase sequencing depth and limit assay-specific biases. Each donor's leukapheresis produced roughly between roughly 0.94 and 9.5 billion PBMCs. On the study overall, not on this receptor specifically: When a handful of donors were compared, the shared fraction of clonotypes was about 5% for naive CD4, roughly 3.4% for naive CD8, roughly 2.5% for memory CD4, and under 0.5% for memory CD8. Incomplete sequencing was indicated by rarefaction of sorted-subset datasets, despite the large sequencing depth. Pairwise subsampling indicated that sequencing depth was expected to affect the degree of clonotype sharing among donors. Naive subsets generally had larger estimated clonotype richness than memory subsets. The genetic and exposure-history diversity represented was limited by the small number of donors. Sampling was restricted to blood, and TCR repertoires in tissues likely differ from the TCR repertoires found in blood. Compared with non-shared clonotypes, clonotypes shared by all four sorted-subset donors had higher generation probabilities.

The CDR3 measures 14 amino acids from cysteine to phenylalanine. Of all the DNA, just the CDR3 is kept, 42 bases in frame from base 1. V is pared back by 11 bases and J by 0 bases, with 14 bases lying between the germline termini. Sequences MDHEN (CDR1) and SYDVKM (CDR2) are obtained from the germline V gene. CD8 naive samples were CD45RO-negative cells positively selected for CCR7, giving a CD45RA+CCR7+ population that excluded TemRA cells. Donors were healthy HIV-negative adults with no recently reported acute infections or vaccinations. All donors were Caucasian adults living in Nashville, Tennessee, USA. After blood collection by leukapheresis, PBMCs were isolated using Ficoll-Histopaque density gradient centrifugation and then cryopreserved in the vapor phase of liquid nitrogen. Purity and quantity of every magnetically sorted T cell population were checked by analytical flow cytometry. Genomic DNA was isolated from every sorted fraction and measured by UV absorbance on a Nanodrop 2000c.

Note on this clone: This receptor's antigen is unknown. The input lacks base qualities; no much larger clone sits a single base away.

Using the deep immunoSEQ assay, TCR CDR3 regions were amplified from genomic DNA by multiplex PCR. Genomic DNA extracted from each cell subset was distributed evenly over all wells of several immunoSEQ 96-well plates, and each plate served as one replicate. For sorted subsets, roughly 190 ng of genomic DNA, equivalent to tens of thousands of T cell genomes, went into each replicate PCR. The purified libraries were quantified using a Qubit 3.0 fluorometer, sized with a Bioanalyzer 2100, and then quantified again using the KAPA Library Quantification kit. Every immunoSEQ 96-well plate was sequenced on a separate single-read 150-cycle Illumina NextSeq 550 flow cell. On the study's bioinformatics: The immunoSEQ output contained only junctional sequences without quality scores, so filtering could not match that applied to full-length reads. Sequences were annotated with PyIR, a Python wrapper for IgBLAST v1.9, using IMGT germline references to assign V/J genes and CDR3. Any read was removed if the V/J assignment was weak (E-value above 1e-6), the CDR3 was missing, or the read contained stop codons, out-of-frame junctions, or ambiguous translated residues. V3J clonotypes were defined by identical inferred V gene, J gene, and CDR3 amino acid sequence. Percentage overlap between repertoires was calculated by dividing the number of shared unique clonotypes by the size of the smaller repertoire. RTK rarefaction, the Chao1 estimator, and Recon v2.1 estimates of unobserved clonotypes were used to assess repertoire richness. For all TCRbeta clonotypes obtained by the gDNA method from a few donors, generation probabilities were computed with OLGA. Entries here come from immuneACCESS through TCRdb and include only in-frame sequences with V and J called. Some clones fail to appear in such tables; in the studies checked, an unresolved V gene covers under half of the shortfall, and the cause of the remainder is unknown. The V and J calls and clone size come from that table; D and trimming were worked out from the DNA. The sample data list approximately 2,000,000 clones, and around 95% of these were observed just once. About 1.7% of the sample lies in the top ten.

This receptor was identified in a man between 18 and 29 years old in good health. Some clones in this sample may be carry-over from other donors' samples. Material: naive CD8+ T cells from PBMCs. This specimen's cell subset or site label, interpreted: CD45RA+CCR7+. The V and J genes are TRBV28 and TRBJ1-5; the D gene is not confidently resolved. The CDR3 is CAGGQLYSNQPQHF. The base sequence is TGTGCCGGTGGGCAGTTGTATAGCAATCAGCCCCAGCATTTT.